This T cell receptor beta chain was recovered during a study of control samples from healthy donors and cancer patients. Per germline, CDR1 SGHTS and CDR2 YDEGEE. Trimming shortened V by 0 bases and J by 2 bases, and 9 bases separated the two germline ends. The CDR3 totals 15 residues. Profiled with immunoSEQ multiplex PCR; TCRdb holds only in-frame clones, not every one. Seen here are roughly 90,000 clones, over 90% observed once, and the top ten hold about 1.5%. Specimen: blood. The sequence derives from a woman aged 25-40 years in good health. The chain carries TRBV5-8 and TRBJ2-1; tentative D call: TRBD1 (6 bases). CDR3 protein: CASSLVGAAYNEQFF. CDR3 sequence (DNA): TGTGCCAGCAGCTTGGTGGGGGCGGCCTACAATGAGCAGTTCTTC.